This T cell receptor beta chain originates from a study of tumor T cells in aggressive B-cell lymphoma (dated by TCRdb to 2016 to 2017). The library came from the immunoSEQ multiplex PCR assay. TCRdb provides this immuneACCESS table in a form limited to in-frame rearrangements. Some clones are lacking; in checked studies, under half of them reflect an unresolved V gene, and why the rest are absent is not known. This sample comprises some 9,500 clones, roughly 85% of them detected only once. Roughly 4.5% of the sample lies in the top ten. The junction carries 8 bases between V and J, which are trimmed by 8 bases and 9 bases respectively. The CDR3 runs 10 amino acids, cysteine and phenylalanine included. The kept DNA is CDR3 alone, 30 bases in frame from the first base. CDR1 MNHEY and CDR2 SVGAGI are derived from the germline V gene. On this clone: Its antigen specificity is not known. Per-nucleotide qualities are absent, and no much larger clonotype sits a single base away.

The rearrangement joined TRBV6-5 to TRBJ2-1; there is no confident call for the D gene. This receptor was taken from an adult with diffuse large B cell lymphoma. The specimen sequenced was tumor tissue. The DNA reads TGTGCCAGCGGCTCGTTTGAGCAGTTCTTC. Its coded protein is CASGSFEQFF.